This T cell receptor (beta chain) was profiled in a study of blood T cell repertoires in COVID-19. Background on the study: The study drew acute and convalescent COVID-19 samples from the United States, Italy and Spain. The cDNA or gDNA used as material had been derived from T cells, B-cell-depleted T cells, or PBMCs.

The study drew participants aged about 18 to 95 years from 20 to 30 US areas. Assignments of participants to cohorts depended upon their own reported clinical history. The CDR3 extends over 12 amino acids. Germline CDR1 is LGHNT and CDR2 is FRNRAP. V lost 5 bases to trimming and J lost 4 bases, with 6 bases between them. Assay used: immunoSEQ multiplex PCR; TCRdb lists only in-frame clones, some missing. The table includes about 370,000 clones, over 75% detected once. The chain combines TRBV12-5 with TRBJ1-5; D not resolved. The sequence was obtained from a young man who had recovered from COVID-19. The sample was PBMCs or T cells enriched from blood (not recorded which). Here the CDR3 DNA reads TGTGCTAGTGGTCTCGAGAATCAGCCCCAGCATTTT. It yields the protein CASGLENQPQHF.